The clone carrying this T cell receptor beta chain was picked up a small number of times. Its specificity is not known. Using a J-beta primer mix together with a sample-barcoded 5' primer, a second PCR was run for about 6 to 12 cycles. TCRdb reprocessed the 5' RACE reads with MiXCR, giving one entry per CDR3 protein. The sample has more than 1,400,000 distinct CDR3 sequences, 42% seen once. Germline V CDR1 and CDR2: DFQATT, SNEGSKA (reference sequence). V shed 1 base, J shed 9 bases, and the junction held 9 bases outside the gene matches. This CDR3 is 14 amino acids long. The sample is drawn from a study of blood T cells in healthy people across ages. The study's findings and limits: A greater number of naive CD4+ cells and higher diversity distinguished long-lived donors from aged donors.

Sequencing input: blood. The chain combines TRBV20-1 with TRBJ2-1, with TRBD2 matching 7 bases. The clonotype comes from a woman younger than 35 in good health. CDR3 region: CSARGRLAIPEQFF. DNA for the CDR3: TGCAGTGCTAGAGGTAGACTAGCTATCCCTGAGCAGTTCTTC.